The 21 T cell receptor beta chains in this list originate from one sample, sequenced in a study of human T cells and chemical hapten exposure. Time point denoted: patch test 2, 6 weeks after DPC sensitization. Treatment specified: therapeutic diphenylcyclopropenone sensitization with weekly scalp DPC. TCRdb ran MiXCR on the RACE reads and lists one entry per CDR3 protein. The top ten hold about 3.1% of the sample, which has over 100,000 distinct CDR3 sequences, about a tenth seen once. The material sequenced was whole blood, taken in connection with sensitization to the hapten diphenylcyclopropenone (DPC). The receptors here all came from a middle-aged woman with alopecia areata. Some clones in this sample may be carry-over from other donors' samples.

The sample holds many counts of this clonotype. The chain carries TRBV12-3 or TRBV12-4 and TRBJ1-5; TRBD1 matches 7 bases. The CDR3 covers 15 residues. V lost 6 bases to trimming and J lost 2 bases; unmatched junction nucleotides: 7. The CDR3 protein is CASSPQGSGNQPQHF. CDR3 bases: TGTGCCAGCAGCCCACAGGGGTCCGGCAATCAGCCCCAGCATTTT.

This clonotype occurred a few times. The CDR3 sequence: CASSAGTLNSPLHF. DNA of the CDR3: TGTGCCAGCAGCGCCGGGACATTAAATTCACCCCTCCACTTT. J is TRBJ1-6 and V is TRBV9, with TRBD1 as a possible D gene (6 bases). This CDR3 contains 14 residues. Germline CDR1 is SGDLS and CDR2 is YYNGEE. V was shortened by 3 bases and J by 7 bases, with 11 bases between the two germline ends.

Remarks on this clonotype: This sequence may be a read error, since a much larger clone differs from it by one base. The CDR3 end shows no conserved phenylalanine or tryptophan, and so a read error is likely. This chain connects TRBV11-2 to TRBJ2-1; 8 bases map to TRBD2. After removal of 6 bases from V and 7 bases from J, the junction contained 8 bases not matched to a gene. The CDR3 is 14 amino acids. The germline V gene encodes CDR1 SGHAT and CDR2 FQNNGV. In DNA, the CDR3 is TGTGCCAGCAGAGATACGGGGGGGCCAAATGAGCAGTTCATC. Protein: CASRDTGGPNEQFI.

This clonotype came up a few times. The chain recombines TRBV2 with TRBJ2-7; D unresolved. Looked up from germline, CDR1 is SNHLY and CDR2 is FYNNEI. The CDR3 consists of 13 residues. The V end lost 1 base, the J end lost 3 bases, and 7 bases lay between the germline ends. The CDR3 sequence is CASSEGWVYEQYF. CDR3 in DNA: TGTGCCAGCAGTGAAGGATGGGTCTACGAGCAGTACTTC.

This clonotype was counted only a few times. The genes are TRBV5-1 and TRBJ2-7; TRBD2 aligns across 11 bases. The germline gives CDR1 SGHRS, CDR2 YFSETQ. V gave up 3 bases and J gave up 3 bases; unmatched junction bases: 5. The CDR3 totals 15 residues. The CDR3 bases are TGCGCCAGCAGCTACCTAGCGGGGGGCCTCTACGAGCAGTACTTC. It specifies CASSYLAGGLYEQYF.

This clonotype was detected only a few times. The gene calls are TRBV7-6 and TRBJ2-5; either TRBD1 or TRBD2 may fit D (7 bases each). Germline V lookup: CDR1 SGHVS, CDR2 FNYEAQ. This CDR3 has 17 amino acids. The V end lost 4 bases, the J end lost 5 bases, and 23 bases lay between the germline ends. The CDR3 loop is CASSSLGRGGRGETQYF. The CDR3 region has the DNA TGTGCCAGCAGCTCCTTGGGCAGGGGGGGTAGAGGTGAGACCCAGTACTTC.

This chain joins TRBV28 and TRBJ2-3; tentatively, D is TRBD2 (6 bases). The CDR3 spans 17 residues. V lost 1 base and J lost 0, with 14 bases in between. Germline CDR1 is MDHEN and CDR2 is SYDVKM. The CDR3 DNA follows: TGTGCCAGCAGTTTATTGGGGCTAGGAGGGAGCACAGATACGCAGTATTTT. Translating gives CASSLLGLGGSTDTQYF.

This clonotype has more than one count but fewer than ten. V and J are TRBV27 and TRBJ2-7; no clear D gene. CDR1 and CDR2 (germline): MNHEY, SMNVEV (reference sequence). The CDR3 consists of 15 residues. V dropped 0 bases and J dropped 6 bases, with 15 bases sitting between them. The CDR3 sequence is CASSLSAVVGREQYF. The CDR3 DNA reads TGTGCCAGCAGTTTATCGGCGGTGGTTGGACGCGAGCAGTACTTC.

This clonotype was counted ten times or more. CDR3 nucleotides: TGTGCCAGTAGTATAGACGGCGAAGAGACCCAGTACTTC. Its protein product is CASSIDGEETQYF. The chain recombines TRBV19 with TRBJ2-5, with unresolved D. The CDR3 loop spans 13 amino acids. Germline assignment: CDR1 LNHDA and CDR2 SQIVND (reference sequence). The ends were cut back, 0 bases at V and 3 bases at J, with 5 bases in the middle. The variable domain in full, with the rest retrieved from reference TRBV19 and TRBJ2-5, is DGGITQSPKYLFRKEGQNVTLSCEQNLNHDAMYWYRQDPGQGLRLIYYSQIVNDFQKGDIAEGYSVSREKKESFPLTVTSAQKNPTAFYLCASSIDGEETQYFGPGTRLLVL.

Remarks on this clonotype: Since a much larger clone is just one base distant, this may be a read error. The CDR3 region is CASSLEANTEAFF. The CDR3 nucleotides are TGTGCCAGCAGCTTAGAGGCGAACACTGAAGCTTTCTTT. The gene calls are TRBV7-2 and TRBJ1-1; D call uncertain. Trimming cost V 1 base and J 1 base, with 4 bases left between them. The CDR3 extends over 13 amino acids. The germline V gene encodes CDR1 SGHTA and CDR2 FQGNSA.

Many counts were recorded for this clonotype. The chain recombines TRBV7-8 with TRBJ1-5, with no clear D. The germline V gene has CDR1 SGHVS and CDR2 FQNEAQ. This CDR3 is 16 amino acids long. Trimming took off 5 bases at V and 0 bases at J, with 14 bases between the two ends. CDR3 loop: CASSPLAVNSNQPQHF. Here the CDR3 DNA reads TGTGCCAGCAGCCCGCTGGCAGTTAATAGCAATCAGCCCCAGCATTTT.

This clonotype was detected ten times or more. The chain carries TRBV4-2 and TRBJ2-2, with D maybe TRBD2 (6 bases). From germline, CDR1 is LGHNA and CDR2 YNFKEQ. The V end was cut by 4 bases, the J end by 3 bases, with 12 bases between. CDR3 size: 15 residues. This CDR3 reads CASSRGWGDTGELFF. CDR3 sequence (DNA): TGTGCCAGCAGCCGAGGTTGGGGGGACACCGGGGAGCTGTTTTTT.

This clonotype was observed many times. V usage is TRBV28 and J usage is TRBJ2-5, with D uncertain. The germline V gene encodes CDR1 MDHEN and CDR2 SYDVKM. The CDR3 has 11 residues. Trimming removed 7 bases from V and 2 bases from J, with 5 bases in between. CDR3 nucleotides: TGTGCCAGCACTGATCAAGAGACCCAGTACTTC. Residues: CASTDQETQYF.

This clonotype turned up a few times. The chain uses TRBV7-2 and TRBJ1-3; 7 positions agree with TRBD1. Per germline, CDR1 SGHTA and CDR2 FQGNSA. The trim removed 2 bases at V and 5 bases at J, leaving 12 bases unmatched. There are 17 residues in the CDR3. CDR3 DNA sequence: TGTGCCAGCAGCTTACCGGAGGGGGCGTCAGCTAGAAACACCATATATTTT. Protein: CASSLPEGASARNTIYF. Based on the CDR3 plus reference TRBV7-2 and TRBJ1-3, the full variable domain is GAGVSQSPSNKVTEKGKDVELRCDPISGHTALYWYRQSLGQGLEFLIYFQGNSAPDKSGLPSDRFSAERTGGSVSTLTIQRTQQEDSAVYLCASSLPEGASARNTIYFGEGSWLTVV.

With respect to this clonotype: Its ends do not fully match the called genes, so a read error is possible. The genes are TRBV6-2 or TRBV6-3 and TRBJ2-7, with TRBD2 matching over 9 bases. CDR1 is MNHEY and CDR2 is SVGEGT in the germline V gene. The CDR3 loop spans 14 amino acids. The CDR3 DNA follows: TGTGCCAGCAGCGACGGGACTAGCCTCTACAAGCAGTACTTC. This encodes CASSDGTSLYKQYF.

This clonotype was counted at least ten times. The CDR3 reads CASSPRTPPVEQYF. The CDR3 nucleotides are TGTGCCAGTAGTCCGAGGACACCCCCGGTCGAGCAGTACTTC. The V and J genes are TRBV19 and TRBJ2-7; D is perhaps TRBD1 (5 bases). The CDR3 is 14 amino acids. Trimming left V 5 bases short and J 6 bases short, with 17 bases between. Germline lookup yields CDR1 LNHDA and CDR2 SQIVND (reference sequence).

The rearrangement uses TRBV9 and TRBJ1-1; D unresolved. Trimming cost V 1 base and J 1 base, with 11 bases left between them. Germline assignment: CDR1 SGDLS and CDR2 YYNGEE. This CDR3 has 15 amino acids. This CDR3 is CASSVSWTANTEAFF. CDR3 DNA sequence: TGTGCCAGCAGCGTATCTTGGACCGCGAACACTGAAGCTTTCTTT.

This clonotype showed up just a few times. The CDR3 spells CASSPGPGGLPQHF. In nucleotides, the CDR3 is TGTGCCAGCAGCCCAGGGCCGGGGGGATTGCCCCAGCATTTT. The chain employs TRBV6-2 or TRBV6-3 and TRBJ1-5; TRBD1 is a possible D gene (5 bases). The germline gives CDR1 MNHEY, CDR2 SVGEGT. There are 14 residues in the CDR3. V was trimmed by 6 bases and J by 9 bases, leaving 18 bases between them.

In this sample, this clonotype turned up many times. J is TRBJ2-1 and V is TRBV5-1, with TRBD1 as a possible D gene (5 bases). V lost 2 bases, J lost 7 bases, and 13 bases lay in between. Germline V CDR1 and CDR2: SGHRS, YFSETQ. This CDR3 region has 14 residues. CDR3 loop: CASSFGAGPNEQFF. CDR3 nucleotides: TGCGCCAGCAGCTTCGGAGCAGGGCCGAATGAGCAGTTCTTC.

This clonotype was observed many times. This chain joins TRBV5-4 and TRBJ1-1, with D hard to call. Germline-derived CDR1 and CDR2 are SGHNT and YYREEE (reference sequence). Trimming pared 2 bases from V and 5 bases from J, leaving 4 bases between. This CDR3 comprises 11 residues. CDR3 protein: CASSLRTEAFF. CDR3 in DNA: TGTGCCAGCAGCTTAAGGACTGAAGCTTTCTTT.

This clonotype turned up a few times. The gene calls are TRBV11-2 and TRBJ2-7; TRBD1 matches 8 bases. This CDR3 has 15 residues. V trimming: 4 bases; J trimming: 2 bases; junction bases outside the gene matches: 7. Per the germline V gene, CDR1 is SGHAT and CDR2 is FQNNGV. The CDR3 loop reads CASSSGQGPPYEQYF. The CDR3 nucleotides are TGTGCCAGCAGCTCCGGACAGGGCCCCCCCTACGAGCAGTACTTC.